This entry describes one T cell receptor beta chain. The V gene lost 5 bases and the J gene lost 0 bases, with 10 bases spanning the gap. The V gene's germline CDR1 is LGHNA and CDR2 YSLEER. The CDR3 totals 15 residues. Clones were sequenced by immunoSEQ multiplex PCR, and TCRdb holds only the in-frame ones, with some missing. The sample consists of fewer than 450,000 clones, roughly 89% of them appearing once. This sample was taken from a study of blood T cell repertoires in COVID-19. Study background: Both acute and convalescent COVID-19 samples were obtained from the United States, Italy and Spain.

This clonotype originated in a woman younger than 30 who had recovered from COVID-19. The V call is TRBV4-3, the J call TRBJ2-2; D possibly corresponds to TRBD2 (6 bases). The sample comprised peripheral blood. The CDR3 reads CASSLGLTNTGELFF. CDR3 in DNA: TGCGCCAGCAGCTTGGGACTCACGAACACCGGGGAGCTGTTTTTT.